The rows below give T cell receptor beta chains drawn from one sample of a study of human T cells and chemical hapten exposure. One entry per CDR3 protein results from TCRdb running MiXCR on the RACE reads. The top ten hold 5.5% to 7% of the sample, which has 25,000 to 30,000 distinct CDR3 sequences, 8.5% to 9.5% seen once. The material was whole blood, obtained in connection with sensitization to the hapten diphenylcyclopropenone (DPC). The receptors were sampled from a man in his thirties or forties with alopecia areata. Some clones in this sample may be carry-over from other donors' samples. The CDR3 runs from the conserved cysteine through the conserved F or W. The D gene is left open where the match is weak. Clone size appears in some rows only: once, few, many, or a class for an expanded clone.

cdr3_aa cdr3_nt d_call j_call v_call clone_size
CASSGSLLGDTEAFF TGTGCCAGCAGCGGATCTTTACTCGGGGACACTGAAGCTTTCTTT - TRBJ1-1 TRBV9 many
CASSKYGQGGDTQYF TGTGCCAGCAGCAAATACGGGCAGGGGGGAGATACGCAGTATTTT - TRBJ2-3 TRBV12-3/TRBV12-4 -
CSGLSEGPYNEQFF TGCAGCGGCTTGTCCGAGGGTCCTTACAATGAGCAGTTCTTC - TRBJ2-1 TRBV29-1 -
CASSTGLEGNEQFF TGTGCCAGCAGCACCGGACTAGAGGGCAATGAGCAGTTCTTC TRBD2 TRBJ2-1 TRBV7-2 many
CASSYSMEQFF TGTGCCAGCAGTTACTCGATGGAGCAGTTCTTC - TRBJ2-1 TRBV6-2/TRBV6-3 -
CASSLRTRHETQYF TGCGCCAGCAGCCTTCGAACTCGCCACGAGACCCAGTACTTC - TRBJ2-5 TRBV4-3 few
CASSQEEDIHLNTIYF TGCGCCAGCAGCCAAGAAGAGGACATCCACCTAAACACCATATATTTT - TRBJ1-3 TRBV4-3 -
CASSLVVYNEQFF TGTGCCAGCAGTTTAGTCGTCTACAATGAGCAGTTCTTC - TRBJ2-1 TRBV12-3/TRBV12-4 few
CASRLYDRVANTGELFF TGTGCAAGTCGCCTTTACGACAGGGTCGCGAACACCGGGGAGCTGTTTTTT - TRBJ2-2 TRBV12-2 many
CASSAPGGGSTDTQYF TGTGCCAGCAGCGCCCCAGGAGGGGGGAGCACAGATACGCAGTATTTT - TRBJ2-3 TRBV9 once
CASGSGQDAQETQYF TGTGCTAGTGGTTCCGGACAGGACGCACAAGAGACCCAGTACTTC TRBD1 TRBJ2-5 TRBV12-5 many
CASSDRWDRDYEQYF TGTGCCAGCAGTGATCGTTGGGACAGGGACTACGAGCAGTACTTC TRBD1 TRBJ2-7 TRBV25-1 many
CAWKPGQVGGTEAFF TGTGCCTGGAAACCGGGACAGGTCGGGGGCACTGAAGCTTTCTTT TRBD1 TRBJ1-1 TRBV30 many
CASSLDTSLGEDTDTQYF TGTGCCAGCAGCTTAGATACCTCCCTTGGGGAGGACACAGATACGCAGTATTTT - TRBJ2-3 TRBV11-3 -
CASSLMSDLSGNTIYF TGTGCCAGCAGCTTAATGTCAGACCTCTCTGGAAACACCATATATTTT - TRBJ1-3 TRBV7-2 medium-sized
CASSYQHRGTGTEAFF TGTGCCAGCAGTTATCAACACAGGGGGACGGGCACTGAAGCTTTCTTT TRBD1 TRBJ1-1 TRBV6-2/TRBV6-3 few
CAWSQQGGTEAFF TGTGCCTGGAGCCAACAGGGGGGCACTGAAGCTTTCTTT TRBD1 TRBJ1-1 TRBV30 many
CASSPLAENTGELFF TGTGCCAGCAGCCCCCTAGCGGAGAACACCGGGGAGCTGTTTTTT TRBD2 TRBJ2-2 TRBV5-5 many
CSAGLNTGELFF TGCAGCGCCGGACTGAACACCGGGGAGCTGTTTTTT - TRBJ2-2 TRBV29-1 -
CASSPGPLPSETQYF TGTGCCAGCAGCCCGGGACCGCTTCCCAGCGAGACCCAGTACTTC - TRBJ2-5 TRBV6-5 many
CASSEAEPNQPQHF TGTGCCAGCAGTGAAGCTGAACCCAATCAGCCCCAGCATTTT - TRBJ1-5 TRBV2 many
CASSEASRSGSPLHF TGTGCCAGCAGTGAAGCTTCTCGCTCGGGTTCACCCCTCCACTTT - TRBJ1-6 TRBV2 few
CASSLLGGGEQYF TGTGCCAGCAGCCTCTTAGGGGGTGGCGAGCAGTACTTC - TRBJ2-7 TRBV12-3/TRBV12-4 many
CASSYLGLAGEGEQFF TGTGCCAGCAGCTACCTGGGACTAGCGGGGGAGGGTGAGCAGTTCTTC TRBD2 TRBJ2-1 TRBV7-9 -
CASSLEQGGTEAFF TGCGCCAGCAGCTTGGAGCAGGGTGGAACTGAAGCTTTCTTT - TRBJ1-1 TRBV5-1 -
CASGSAGTPNF TGTGCTAGTGGTTCCGCCGGGACACCCAATTTT - TRBJ1-1 TRBV12-5 many